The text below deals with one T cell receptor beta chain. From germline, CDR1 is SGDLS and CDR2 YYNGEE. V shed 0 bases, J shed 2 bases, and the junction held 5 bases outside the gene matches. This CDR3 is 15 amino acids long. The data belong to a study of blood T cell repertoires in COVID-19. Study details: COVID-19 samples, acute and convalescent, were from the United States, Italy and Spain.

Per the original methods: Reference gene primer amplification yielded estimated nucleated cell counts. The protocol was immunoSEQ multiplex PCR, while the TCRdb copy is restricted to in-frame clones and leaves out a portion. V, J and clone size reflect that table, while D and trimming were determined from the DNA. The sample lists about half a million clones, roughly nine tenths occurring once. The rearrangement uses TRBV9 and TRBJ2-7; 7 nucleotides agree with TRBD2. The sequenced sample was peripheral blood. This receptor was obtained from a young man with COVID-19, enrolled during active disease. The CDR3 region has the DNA TGTGCCAGCAGCGTAGGGGACTACAACACCTACGAGCAGTACTTC. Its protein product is CASSVGDYNTYEQYF.